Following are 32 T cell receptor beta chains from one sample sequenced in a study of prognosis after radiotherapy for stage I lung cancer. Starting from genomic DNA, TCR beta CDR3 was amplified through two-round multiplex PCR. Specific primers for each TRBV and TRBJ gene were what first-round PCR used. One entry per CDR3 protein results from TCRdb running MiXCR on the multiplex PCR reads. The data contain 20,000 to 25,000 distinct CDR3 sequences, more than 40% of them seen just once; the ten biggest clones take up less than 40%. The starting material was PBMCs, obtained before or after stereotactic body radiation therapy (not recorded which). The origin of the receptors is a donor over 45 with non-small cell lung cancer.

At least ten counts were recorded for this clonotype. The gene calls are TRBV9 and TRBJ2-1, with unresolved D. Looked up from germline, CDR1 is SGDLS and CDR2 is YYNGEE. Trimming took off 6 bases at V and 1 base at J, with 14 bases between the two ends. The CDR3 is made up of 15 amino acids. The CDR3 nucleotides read TGTGCCAGCACCTTAGACACTGGGTCCTACAATGAGCAGTTCTTC. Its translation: CASTLDTGSYNEQFF.

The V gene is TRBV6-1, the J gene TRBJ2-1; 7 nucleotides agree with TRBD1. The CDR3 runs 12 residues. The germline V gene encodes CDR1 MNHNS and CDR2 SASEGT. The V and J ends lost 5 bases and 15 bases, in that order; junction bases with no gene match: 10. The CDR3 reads CASSQTGKRPFF. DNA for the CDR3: TGTGCCAGCAGTCAGACAGGGAAGAGGCCGTTCTTC.

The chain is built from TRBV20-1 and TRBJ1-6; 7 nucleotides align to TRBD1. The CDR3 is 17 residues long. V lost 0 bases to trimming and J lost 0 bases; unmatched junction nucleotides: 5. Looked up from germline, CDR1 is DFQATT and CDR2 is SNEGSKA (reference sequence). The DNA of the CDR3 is TGCAGTGCTAGAGATCAGGACAGGAGCTCCTATAATTCACCCCTCCACTTT. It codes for CSARDQDRSSYNSPLHF.

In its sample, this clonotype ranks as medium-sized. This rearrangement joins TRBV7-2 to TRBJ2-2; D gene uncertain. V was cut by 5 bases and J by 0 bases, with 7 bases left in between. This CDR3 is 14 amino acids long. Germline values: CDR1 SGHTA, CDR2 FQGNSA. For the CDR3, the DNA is TGTGCCAGCAGCCCGAAGGCGAACACCGGGGAGCTGTTTTTT. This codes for CASSPKANTGELFF.

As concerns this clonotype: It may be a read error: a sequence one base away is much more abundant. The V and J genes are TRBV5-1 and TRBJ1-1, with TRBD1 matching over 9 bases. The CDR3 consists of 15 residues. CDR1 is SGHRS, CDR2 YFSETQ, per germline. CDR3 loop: CASSLGLGQGAESFF. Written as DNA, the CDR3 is TGCGCCAGCAGCTTGGGTTTGGGACAGGGAGCTGAATCTTTCTTT.

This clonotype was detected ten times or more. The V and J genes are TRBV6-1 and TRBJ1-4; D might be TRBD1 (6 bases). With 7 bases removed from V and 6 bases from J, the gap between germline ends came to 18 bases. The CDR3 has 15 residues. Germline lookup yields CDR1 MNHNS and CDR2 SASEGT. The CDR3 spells CASTKRGLGYEKLFF. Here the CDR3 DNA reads TGTGCCAGCACCAAACGGGGGCTTGGGTATGAAAAACTGTTTTTT.

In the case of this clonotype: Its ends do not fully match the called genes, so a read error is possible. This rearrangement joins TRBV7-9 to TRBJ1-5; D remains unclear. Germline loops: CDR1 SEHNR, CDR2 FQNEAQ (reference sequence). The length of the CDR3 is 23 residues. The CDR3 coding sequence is TGTGCCACCAGCTCCTCTGGGGTTTGCCACACTCATGATGCACTGTGTAGCAATCAGCCCCAGCATTTT. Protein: CATSSSGVCHTHDALCSNQPQHF.

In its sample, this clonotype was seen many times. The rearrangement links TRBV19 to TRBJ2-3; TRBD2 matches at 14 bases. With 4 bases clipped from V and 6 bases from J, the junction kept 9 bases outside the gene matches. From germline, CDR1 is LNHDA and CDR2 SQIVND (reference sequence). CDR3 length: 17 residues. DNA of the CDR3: TGTGCCAGTAGTACGGGGACTAGCGGGAGTTACACGGATACGCAGTATTTT. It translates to CASSTGTSGSYTDTQYF.

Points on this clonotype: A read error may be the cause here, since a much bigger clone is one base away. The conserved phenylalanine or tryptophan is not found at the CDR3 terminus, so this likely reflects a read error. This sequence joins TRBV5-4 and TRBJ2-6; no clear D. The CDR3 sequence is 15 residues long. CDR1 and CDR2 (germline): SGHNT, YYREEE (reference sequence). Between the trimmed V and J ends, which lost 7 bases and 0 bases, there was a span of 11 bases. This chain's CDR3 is CASGLTTSGANVLTL. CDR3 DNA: TGTGCCAGCGGCCTCACCACCTCTGGGGCCAACGTCCTGACTTTA.

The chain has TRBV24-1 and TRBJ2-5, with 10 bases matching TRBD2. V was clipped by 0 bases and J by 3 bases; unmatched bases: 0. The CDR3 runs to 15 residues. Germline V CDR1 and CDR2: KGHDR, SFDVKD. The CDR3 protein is CATSDLTSGKETQYF. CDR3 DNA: TGTGCCACCAGTGATTTGACTAGCGGGAAAGAGACCCAGTACTTC.

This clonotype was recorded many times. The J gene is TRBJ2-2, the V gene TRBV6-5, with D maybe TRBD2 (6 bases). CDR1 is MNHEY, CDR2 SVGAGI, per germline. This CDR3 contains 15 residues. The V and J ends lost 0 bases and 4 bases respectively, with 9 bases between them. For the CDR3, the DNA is TGTGCCAGCAGTTACTCCAAGGGACTCACCGGGGAGCTGTTTTTT. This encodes CASSYSKGLTGELFF.

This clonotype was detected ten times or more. CDR3 residues: CASSSLGVTEAFF. DNA for the CDR3: TGTGCCAGTAGTTCCCTCGGTGTCACTGAAGCTTTCTTT. The V call is TRBV19, the J call TRBJ1-1; D unclear. This CDR3 spans 13 amino acids. V was pared by 5 bases and J by 4 bases, with 11 bases between. Germline-derived CDR1 and CDR2 are LNHDA and SQIVND (reference sequence). The complete variable domain, with remaining parts taken from reference TRBV19 and TRBJ1-1, reads DGGITQSPKYLFRKEGQNVTLSCEQNLNHDAMYWYRQDPGQGLRLIYYSQIVNDFQKGDIAEGYSVSREKKESFPLTVTSAQKNPTAFYLCASSSLGVTEAFFGQGTRLTVV.

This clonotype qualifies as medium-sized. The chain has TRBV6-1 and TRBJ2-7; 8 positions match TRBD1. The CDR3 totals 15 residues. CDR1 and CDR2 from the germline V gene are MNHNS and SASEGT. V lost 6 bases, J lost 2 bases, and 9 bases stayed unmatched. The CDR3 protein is CASSVGQGWAYEQYF. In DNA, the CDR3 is TGTGCCAGCAGCGTCGGACAGGGTTGGGCCTACGAGCAGTACTTC.

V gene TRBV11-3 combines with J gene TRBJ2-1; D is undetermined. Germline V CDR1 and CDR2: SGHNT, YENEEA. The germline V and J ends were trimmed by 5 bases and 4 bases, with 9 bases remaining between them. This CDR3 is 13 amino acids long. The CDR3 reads CASSGTQYNEQFF. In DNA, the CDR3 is TGTGCCAGCAGCGGTACTCAATACAATGAGCAGTTCTTC.

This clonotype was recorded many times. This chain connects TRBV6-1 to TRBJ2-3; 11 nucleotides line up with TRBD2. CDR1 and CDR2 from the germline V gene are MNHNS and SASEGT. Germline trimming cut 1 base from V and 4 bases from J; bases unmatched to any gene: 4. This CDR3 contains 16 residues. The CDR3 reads CASSEVDSGGADTQYF. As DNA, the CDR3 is TGTGCCAGCAGTGAAGTCGATAGCGGGGGGGCAGATACGCAGTATTTT.

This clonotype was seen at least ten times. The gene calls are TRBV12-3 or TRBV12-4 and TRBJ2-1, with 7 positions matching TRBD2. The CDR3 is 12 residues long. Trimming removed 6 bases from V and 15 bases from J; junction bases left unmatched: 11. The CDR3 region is CASSRRPGLPFF. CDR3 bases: TGTGCCAGCAGCCGCCGGCCGGGACTACCGTTCTTC.

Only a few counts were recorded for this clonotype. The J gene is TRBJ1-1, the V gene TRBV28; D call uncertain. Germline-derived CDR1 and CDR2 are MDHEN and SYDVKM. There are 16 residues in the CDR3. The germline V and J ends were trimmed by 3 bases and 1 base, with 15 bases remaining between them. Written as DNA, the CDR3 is TGTGCCAGCAGTTTGGGAGGTGCTGGGAAGAACACTGAAGCTTTCTTT. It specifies CASSLGGAGKNTEAFF.

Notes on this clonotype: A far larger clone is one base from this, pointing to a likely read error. The CDR3 DNA reads as TGTGCCAGCAGGGGCGGGGACTCCTATTTTTCCGATACGAAGTATTTT. Its protein product is CASRGGDSYFSDTKYF. This chain uses TRBV6-5 with TRBJ2-3; tentatively, D is TRBD2 (6 bases). Germline V CDR1 and CDR2: MNHEY, SVGAGI. The CDR3 spans 16 residues.

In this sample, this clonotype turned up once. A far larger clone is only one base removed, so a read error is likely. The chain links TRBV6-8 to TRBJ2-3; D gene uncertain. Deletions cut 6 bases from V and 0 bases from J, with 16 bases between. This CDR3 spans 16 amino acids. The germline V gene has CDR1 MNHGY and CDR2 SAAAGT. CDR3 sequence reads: CASRTLRSGSTDTQYF. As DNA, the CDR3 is TGTGCCAGCAGAACCTTACGGTCGGGTAGCACAGATACGCAGTATTTT.

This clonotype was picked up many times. CDR3 DNA sequence: TGTGCTAGTGGATCCTTTAGCGGGGGGGACAACACCGGGGAGCTGTTTTTT. Residues: CASGSFSGGDNTGELFF. The chain employs TRBV12-5 and TRBJ2-2, with 11 bases aligning to TRBD2. There are 17 residues in the CDR3. The V segment lost 6 bases and the J segment 2 bases; nucleotides outside the gene matches: 8. Germline values: CDR1 LGHNT, CDR2 FRNRAP.

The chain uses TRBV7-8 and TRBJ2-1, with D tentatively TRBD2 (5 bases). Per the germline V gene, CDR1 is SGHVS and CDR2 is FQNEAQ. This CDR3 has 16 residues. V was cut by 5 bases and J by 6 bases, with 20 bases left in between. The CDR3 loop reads CASSPRPVSGINEQFF. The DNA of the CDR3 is TGTGCCAGCAGCCCTCGCCCCGTGAGCGGAATCAATGAGCAGTTCTTC.

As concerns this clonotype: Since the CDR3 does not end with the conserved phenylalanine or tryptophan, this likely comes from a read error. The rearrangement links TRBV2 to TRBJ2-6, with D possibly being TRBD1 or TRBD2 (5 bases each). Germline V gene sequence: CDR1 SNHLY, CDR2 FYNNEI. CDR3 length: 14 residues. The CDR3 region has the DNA TGTGCCAGCAGGGCAGGGCACGGGGCCAACGTACTGACTTTA. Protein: CASRAGHGANVLTL.

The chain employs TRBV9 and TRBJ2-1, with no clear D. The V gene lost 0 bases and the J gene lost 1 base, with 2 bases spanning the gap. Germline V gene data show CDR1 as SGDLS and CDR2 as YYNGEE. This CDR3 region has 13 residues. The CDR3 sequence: CASSVGSYNEQFF. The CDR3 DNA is TGTGCCAGCAGCGTAGGTTCCTACAATGAGCAGTTCTTC.

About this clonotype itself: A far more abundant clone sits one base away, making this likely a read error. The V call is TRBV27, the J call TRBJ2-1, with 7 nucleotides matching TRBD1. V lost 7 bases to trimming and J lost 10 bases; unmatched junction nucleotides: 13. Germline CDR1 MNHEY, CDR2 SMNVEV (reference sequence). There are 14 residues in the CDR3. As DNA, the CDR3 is TGTGCCAGCAAGGGGACAGTTCCCCCCTACGAGCAGTTCTTC. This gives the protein CASKGTVPPYEQFF.

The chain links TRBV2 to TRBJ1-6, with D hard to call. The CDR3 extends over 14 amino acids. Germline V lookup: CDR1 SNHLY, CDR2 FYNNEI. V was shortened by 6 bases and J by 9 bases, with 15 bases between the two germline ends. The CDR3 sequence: CASRADIGFSPLHF. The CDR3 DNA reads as TGTGCCAGCAGGGCCGACATTGGGTTTTCACCCCTCCACTTT.

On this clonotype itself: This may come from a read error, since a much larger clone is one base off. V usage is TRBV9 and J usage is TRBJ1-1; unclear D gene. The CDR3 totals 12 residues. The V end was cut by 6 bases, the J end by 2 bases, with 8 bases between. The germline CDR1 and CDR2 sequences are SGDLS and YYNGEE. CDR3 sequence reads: CASTSANTEAFF. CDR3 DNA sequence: TGTGCCAGCACCTCGGCAAACACTGAAGCTTTCTTT. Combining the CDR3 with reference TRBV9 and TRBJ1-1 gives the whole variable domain DSGVTQTPKHLITATGQRVTLRCSPRSGDLSVYWYQQSLDQGLQFLIQYYNGEERAKGNILERFSAQQFPDLHSELNLSSLELGDSALYFCASTSANTEAFFGQGTRLTVV.

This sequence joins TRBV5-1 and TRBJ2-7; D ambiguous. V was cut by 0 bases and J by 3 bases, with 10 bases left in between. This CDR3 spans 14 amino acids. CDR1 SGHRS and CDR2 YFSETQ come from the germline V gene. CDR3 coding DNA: TGCGCCAGCAGCTTGGCGTCCTCCTACTACGAGCAGTACTTC. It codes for CASSLASSYYEQYF.

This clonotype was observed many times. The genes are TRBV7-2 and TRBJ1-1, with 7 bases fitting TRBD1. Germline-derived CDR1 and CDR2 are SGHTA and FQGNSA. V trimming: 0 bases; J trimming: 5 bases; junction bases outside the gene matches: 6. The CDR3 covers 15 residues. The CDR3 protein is CASSLAAGGRTEAFF. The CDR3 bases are TGTGCCAGCAGCTTAGCGGCAGGGGGGCGAACTGAAGCTTTCTTT. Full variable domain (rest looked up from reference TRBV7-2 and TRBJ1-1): GAGVSQSPSNKVTEKGKDVELRCDPISGHTALYWYRQSLGQGLEFLIYFQGNSAPDKSGLPSDRFSAERTGGSVSTLTIQRTQQEDSAVYLCASSLAAGGRTEAFFGQGTRLTVV.

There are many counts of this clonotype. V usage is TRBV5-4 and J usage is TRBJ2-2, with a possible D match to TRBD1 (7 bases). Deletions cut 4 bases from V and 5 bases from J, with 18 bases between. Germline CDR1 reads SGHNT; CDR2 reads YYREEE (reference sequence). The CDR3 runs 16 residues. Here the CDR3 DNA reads TGTGCCAGCAGCACTGCAGGGGGAGGTCTTACCGGGGAGCTGTTTTTT. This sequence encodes CASSTAGGGLTGELFF.

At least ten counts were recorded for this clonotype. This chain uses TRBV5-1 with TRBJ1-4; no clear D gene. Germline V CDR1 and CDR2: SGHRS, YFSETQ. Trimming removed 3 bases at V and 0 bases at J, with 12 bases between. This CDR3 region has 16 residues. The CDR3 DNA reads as TGCGCCAGCAGCTCTCAAGGACGGACAACTAATGAAAAACTGTTTTTT. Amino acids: CASSSQGRTTNEKLFF. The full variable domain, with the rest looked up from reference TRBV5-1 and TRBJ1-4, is KAGVTQTPRYLIKTRGQQVTLSCSPISGHRSVSWYQQTPGQGLQFLFEYFSETQRNKGNFPGRFSGRQFSNSRSEMNVSTLELGDSALYLCASSSQGRTTNEKLFFGSGTQLSVL.

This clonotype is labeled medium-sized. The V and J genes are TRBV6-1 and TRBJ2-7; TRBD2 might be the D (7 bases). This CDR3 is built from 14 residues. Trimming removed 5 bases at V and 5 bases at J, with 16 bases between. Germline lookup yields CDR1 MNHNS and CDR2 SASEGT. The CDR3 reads CASSRAGHMNEQYF. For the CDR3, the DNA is TGTGCCAGCAGTCGAGCGGGACACATGAACGAGCAGTACTTC.

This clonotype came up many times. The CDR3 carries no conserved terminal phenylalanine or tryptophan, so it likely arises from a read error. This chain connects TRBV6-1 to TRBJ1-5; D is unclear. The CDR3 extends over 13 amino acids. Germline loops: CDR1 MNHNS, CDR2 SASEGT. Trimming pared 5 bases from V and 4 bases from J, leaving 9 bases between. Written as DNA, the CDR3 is TGTGCCAGCAGTCCCCGGAGAAATCAGCCCCAGCATTCT. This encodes CASSPRRNQPQHS.